A selection of T cell receptor beta chains follows, all from one sample in a study of human T cells and chemical hapten exposure. TCRdb reanalysed the RACE reads using MiXCR and keeps one entry per CDR3 protein. Here the sample spans 250,000 or so distinct CDR3 sequences, 7.7% being singletons. The source was whole blood, collected in connection with sensitization to the hapten diphenylcyclopropenone (DPC). These receptors were collected from a man younger than 35 with alopecia areata. Some clones in this sample may be carry-over from other donors' samples. Each CDR3 is given with its conserved first and last residue. A D gene is named only where the DNA matches it firmly. Clone size appears in some rows only: once, few, many, or a class for an expanded clone.

clone size: many
D gene: -
J gene: TRBJ1-1
V gene: TRBV6-2/TRBV6-3
CDR3 protein: CASSPVVTGMNTEAFF
CDR3 DNA: TGTGCCAGCAGCCCCGTCGTGACGGGGATGAACACTGAAGCTTTCTTT

clone size: -
D gene: -
J gene: TRBJ1-2
V gene: TRBV2
CDR3 protein: CASTGGERSDLYGYTF
CDR3 DNA: TGTGCCAGCACTGGGGGCGAGCGGTCGGATCTCTATGGCTACACCTTC

clone size: few
D gene: -
J gene: TRBJ2-3
V gene: TRBV20-1
CDR3 protein: CSARGQGITDTQYF
CDR3 DNA: TGCAGTGCTAGAGGTCAGGGAATCACAGATACGCAGTATTTT

clone size: -
D gene: -
J gene: TRBJ2-6
V gene: TRBV5-6
CDR3 protein: CASSLRGGGANVLTF
CDR3 DNA: TGTGCCAGCAGCCTCAGGGGAGGTGGGGCCAACGTCCTGACTTTC

clone size: few
D gene: TRBD1
J gene: TRBJ1-2
V gene: TRBV4-1
CDR3 protein: CASSQKPGQGRGYTF
CDR3 DNA: TGCGCCAGCAGCCAAAAGCCGGGACAGGGTCGTGGCTACACCTTC

clone size: -
D gene: TRBD2
J gene: TRBJ2-3
V gene: TRBV10-3
CDR3 protein: CAISESGGGAERDTQYF
CDR3 DNA: TGTGCCATCAGTGAGTCCGGCGGGGGGGCCGAGAGGGATACGCAGTATTTT

clone size: -
D gene: TRBD2
J gene: TRBJ2-3
V gene: TRBV4-3
CDR3 protein: CASSSTSGGGTDTQYF
CDR3 DNA: TGCGCCAGCAGCTCTACTAGCGGGGGGGGCACAGATACGCAGTATTTT

clone size: -
D gene: -
J gene: TRBJ2-7
V gene: TRBV27
CDR3 protein: CASSPDLWEQYF
CDR3 DNA: TGTGCCAGCAGTCCGGACCTTTGGGAGCAGTACTTC

clone size: many
D gene: -
J gene: TRBJ1-2
V gene: TRBV29-1
CDR3 protein: CSVEGWGNGYTF
CDR3 DNA: TGCAGCGTTGAAGGCTGGGGGAATGGCTACACCTTC

clone size: -
D gene: TRBD1
J gene: TRBJ2-5
V gene: TRBV12-3/TRBV12-4
CDR3 protein: CASSYLTGGGETQYF
CDR3 DNA: TGTGCCAGCAGTTATCTCACAGGGGGCGGGGAGACCCAGTACTTC

clone size: -
D gene: TRBD1
J gene: TRBJ1-1
V gene: TRBV15
CDR3 protein: CATSRPPDRAYTEAFF
CDR3 DNA: TGTGCCACCAGCAGGCCCCCGGACAGGGCGTACACTGAAGCTTTCTTT

clone size: many
D gene: -
J gene: TRBJ2-2
V gene: TRBV10-3
CDR3 protein: CAIGGSSTGELFF
CDR3 DNA: TGTGCCATCGGGGGGTCGTCCACCGGGGAGCTGTTTTTT

clone size: few
D gene: -
J gene: TRBJ1-3
V gene: TRBV14
CDR3 protein: CASSRGPGTGGNTIYF
CDR3 DNA: TGTGCCAGCAGCCGAGGACCAGGGACGGGCGGAAACACCATATATTTT

clone size: -
D gene: -
J gene: TRBJ1-5
V gene: TRBV10-3
CDR3 protein: CAISAGTGNQPQHF
CDR3 DNA: TGTGCCATCAGTGCCGGGACGGGCAATCAGCCCCAGCATTTT

clone size: -
D gene: -
J gene: TRBJ2-1
V gene: TRBV7-2
CDR3 protein: CASSLAVGEQFF
CDR3 DNA: TGTGCCAGCAGCTTAGCAGTGGGGGAGCAGTTCTTC